This paragraph covers one TCR beta chain sequence. Its antigen is unidentified. The source of the sample is a study of T cells after yellow fever vaccination. The wider study: Low-cell-number fractions were prepared with SMART-Seq v4 Ultra Low Input. Study-wide results and limits: Shared CD4/CD8 clonotypes were a small share, likely from convergent recombination. Most primary-vaccination clones recurred post-booster (approximately 95% CD4, 88% CD8). A secondary response was less intense yet reached its peak sooner, at day 5 versus 15.

Via MiXCR, TCRdb re-called the 5' RACE reads, giving one row per CDR3 protein. The sample comprises 300,000 to 400,000 distinct CDR3 sequences, roughly 6.1% of which are singletons, and approximately 15% rests with the top ten. V dropped 8 bases and J dropped 0 bases, with 7 bases sitting between them. The CDR3 sequence is 13 residues long. Germline V gene lookup returns CDR1 MNHEY and CDR2 SVGEGT. This material consisted of PBMCs, taken 5 days after the yellow fever booster vaccination. The sequence was collected from a man aged 25-45 years who received the YFV17D yellow fever vaccine. J is TRBJ2-2 and V is TRBV6-2 or TRBV6-3, with D uncertain. This CDR3 is CASRQTNTGELFF. CDR3 coding DNA: TGTGCCAGCCGACAAACGAACACCGGGGAGCTGTTTTTT.